These 23 T cell receptor beta chains were all obtained from the same sample, sequenced in a study of cytomegalovirus exposure and HLA in healthy donors. Profiled with immunoSEQ multiplex PCR; TCRdb holds only in-frame clones, not every one. Among more than 100,000 clones listed, approximately 88% were seen once. The sequenced sample consisted of PBMCs. These receptors originate from a woman younger than 30 in good health and CMV-seropositive.

The chain links TRBV5-1 to TRBJ2-5; no definite D call. The CDR3 length is 13 residues. Trimming removed 1 base at V and 3 bases at J, with 7 bases between. CDR1 and CDR2 from the germline V gene are SGHRS and YFSETQ. The chain's CDR3 is CASSLSVKETQYF. In DNA, the CDR3 is TGCGCCAGCAGCTTGTCGGTAAAAGAGACCCAGTACTTC. The complete variable domain, with remaining parts taken from reference TRBV5-1 and TRBJ2-5, reads KAGVTQTPRYLIKTRGQQVTLSCSPISGHRSVSWYQQTPGQGLQFLFEYFSETQRNKGNFPGRFSGRQFSNSRSEMNVSTLELGDSALYLCASSLSVKETQYFGPGTRLLVL.

This rearrangement joins TRBV7-9 to TRBJ1-4; possible D gene TRBD1, 5 bases. Trimming removed 5 bases at V and 8 bases at J, with 21 bases between. The CDR3 is 16 residues long. Germline loops: CDR1 SEHNR, CDR2 FQNEAQ (reference sequence). CDR3 sequence reads: CASSQPRPGGDEKLFF. In DNA, the CDR3 is TGTGCCAGCAGCCAGCCAAGACCCGGGGGGGACGAAAAACTGTTTTTT.

The chain has TRBV4-1 and TRBJ2-1; 8 nucleotides align to TRBD2. V trimming: 1 base; J trimming: 8 bases; junction bases outside the gene matches: 13. Germline V gene lookup returns CDR1 MGHRA and CDR2 YSYEKL. CDR3 length equals 17 residues. CDR3 nucleotide sequence: TGCGCCAGCAGCCAAGTCCCCGGGGGGGGGCCAATCGATGAGCAGTTCTTC. Translated, it gives CASSQVPGGGPIDEQFF.

The CDR3 bases are TGTGCCAGCAGCTGGGCAGGCTCCTATAATTCACCCCTCCACTTT. Its protein is CASSWAGSYNSPLHF. The chain joins TRBV11-2 to TRBJ1-6; no clear D gene. The CDR3 runs to 15 residues. Between the trimmed V and J ends, which lost 4 bases and 0 bases, there was a span of 7 bases. Germline V gene sequence: CDR1 SGHAT, CDR2 FQNNGV.

The CDR3 spells CASSPKRDYYNEQFF. Here the CDR3 DNA reads TGTGCCAGCTCACCAAAGCGGGACTACTACAATGAGCAGTTCTTC. This chain uses TRBV18 with TRBJ2-1; 7 bases are shared with TRBD2. The CDR3 length is 15 residues. Per germline, CDR1 KGHSH and CDR2 LQKENI. The V and J ends lost 2 bases and 3 bases, in that order; junction bases with no gene match: 4.

This chain joins TRBV9 and TRBJ1-1, with D unresolved. Between the trimmed V and J ends, which lost 2 bases and 3 bases, there was a span of 8 bases. CDR3 length: 13 residues. Per germline, CDR1 SGDLS and CDR2 YYNGEE. The CDR3 coding sequence is TGTGCCAGCAGCGTGGCCCGGGACACTGAAGCTTTCTTT. This translates into CASSVARDTEAFF.

This rearrangement joins TRBV6-5 to TRBJ2-1; D uncertain. The CDR3 runs 12 residues. The ends were cut back, 6 bases at V and 7 bases at J, with 10 bases in the middle. Germline V lookup: CDR1 MNHEY, CDR2 SVGAGI. The CDR3 nucleotides are TGTGCCAGCAGGGTTCCACAGAATGAGCAGTTCTTC. Translation gives CASRVPQNEQFF.

This rearrangement joins TRBV6-1 to TRBJ1-6; 8 bases map to TRBD1. The CDR3 contains 14 residues. J lost 7 bases, V lost 3 bases, and 2 bases had no gene match. In germline, CDR1 is MNHNS, CDR2 SASEGT. In nucleotides, the CDR3 is TGTGCCAGCAGTGAGACAGGGGAAAATTCACCCCTCCACTTT. Its translation: CASSETGENSPLHF.

This sequence joins TRBV15 and TRBJ1-1, with TRBD1 as a possible D gene (5 bases). The CDR3 covers 14 residues. Trimming removed 10 bases from V and 4 bases from J, with 19 bases in between. Germline V gives CDR1 LNHNV, CDR2 YYDKDF (reference sequence). The CDR3 sequence: CAIKPQGGGTEAFF. Written as DNA, the CDR3 is TGTGCCATAAAGCCCCAGGGAGGAGGCACTGAAGCTTTCTTT.

This chain joins TRBV2 and TRBJ2-1; the match to TRBD2 covers 8 bases. V lost 7 bases and J lost 4; bases outside the gene matches: 3. Per germline, CDR1 SNHLY and CDR2 FYNNEI. This CDR3 is built from 13 residues. In nucleotides, the CDR3 is TGTGCCAGCATGCGGGGGGATTACAATGAGCAGTTCTTC. Protein sequence: CASMRGDYNEQFF. Full variable domain (rest looked up from reference TRBV2 and TRBJ2-1): EPEVTQTPSHQVTQMGQEVILRCVPISNHLYFYWYRQILGQKVEFLVSFYNNEISEKSEIFDDQFSVERPDGSNFTLKIRSTKLEDSAMYFCASMRGDYNEQFFGPGTRLTVL.

The gene calls are TRBV5-1 and TRBJ2-1, with 8 bases that match TRBD2. CDR1 SGHRS and CDR2 YFSETQ come from the germline V gene. The CDR3 loop spans 14 amino acids. V was pared by 4 bases and J by 3 bases, with 3 bases of the junction left unmatched. Here the CDR3 DNA reads TGCGCCAGCAGCCCCGGGGGGGGCTACAATGAGCAGTTCTTC. It codes for CASSPGGGYNEQFF.

CDR3 sequence reads: CASSQDRDAEAFF. In nucleotides, the CDR3 is TGTGCCAGCAGTCAAGACAGGGATGCTGAAGCTTTCTTT. The genes are TRBV27 and TRBJ1-1; 7 bases are a match to TRBD1. After removal of 5 bases from V and 6 bases from J, the junction contained 6 bases not matched to a gene. Per the germline V gene, CDR1 is MNHEY and CDR2 is SMNVEV (reference sequence). The CDR3 is 13 residues long.

This chain links TRBV19 with TRBJ1-2, with 10 bases lining up with TRBD1. The CDR3 loop spans 15 amino acids. V lost 4 bases, J lost 6 bases, and 8 bases stayed unmatched. Germline CDR1 is LNHDA and CDR2 is SQIVND (reference sequence). In DNA form, the CDR3 reads TGTGCCAGTAGTAGCACGAGACAGGGGGCCGATGGCTACACCTTC. This translates into CASSSTRQGADGYTF.

The chain has TRBV18 and TRBJ1-1; 9 bases align to TRBD1. Trimming cost V 6 bases and J 7 bases; bases outside gene matches: 9. Germline CDR1 is KGHSH and CDR2 is LQKENI. The CDR3 runs 14 residues. CDR3 DNA sequence: TGTGCCAGCTCCCGGCGGACAGGGGAGGGTGAAGCTTTCTTT. The encoded protein is CASSRRTGEGEAFF.

The genes are TRBV15 and TRBJ1-4, with 8 bases identical to TRBD1. This CDR3 region has 18 residues. Germline V gene data show CDR1 as LNHNV and CDR2 as YYDKDF (reference sequence). With 1 base clipped from V and 0 bases from J, the junction kept 7 bases outside the gene matches. CDR3 residues: CATSRVVGQDATNEKLFF. The DNA for the CDR3 is TGTGCCACCAGCAGAGTGGTGGGACAGGACGCAACTAATGAAAAACTGTTTTTT.

J is TRBJ2-1 and V is TRBV28; 13 bases line up with TRBD2. CDR1 and CDR2 from the germline V gene are MDHEN and SYDVKM. The CDR3 runs 12 residues. The CDR3 is CAWGLAGYEQFF. The DNA of the CDR3 is TGTGCTTGGGGACTAGCGGGATATGAGCAGTTCTTC.

This rearrangement joins TRBV5-8 to TRBJ1-1; D gene unclear. In germline, CDR1 is SGHTS, CDR2 YDEGEE. With 2 bases removed from V and 0 bases from J, the gap between germline ends came to 8 bases. The CDR3 loop spans 14 amino acids. This CDR3 is CASSFNVMNTEAFF. The CDR3 region has the DNA TGTGCCAGCAGCTTCAATGTCATGAACACTGAAGCTTTCTTT.

The CDR3 bases are TGTGCCATCAGCCCCGGGACAGGGGGCTATCAGCCCCAGCATTTT. Its protein is CAISPGTGGYQPQHF. The J gene is TRBJ1-5, the V gene TRBV10-3, with 12 bases that match TRBD1. CDR1 is ENHRY and CDR2 is SYGVKD in the germline V gene. The CDR3 spans 15 residues. The V and J ends lost 6 bases and 5 bases, in that order; junction bases with no gene match: 5.

V usage is TRBV29-1 and J usage is TRBJ1-1, with D unclear. The CDR3 is made up of 10 amino acids. CDR1 and CDR2 from the germline V gene are SQVTM and ANQGSEA. The ends were cut back, 5 bases at V and 4 bases at J, with 5 bases in the middle. CDR3 sequence reads: CSVRGTEAFF. As DNA, the CDR3 is TGCAGCGTTCGGGGCACTGAAGCTTTCTTT.

This chain connects TRBV6-4 to TRBJ2-1, with 11 bases lining up with TRBD1. The length of the CDR3 is 14 residues. The germline CDR1 and CDR2 sequences are MRHNA and SNTAGT. Losses at the gene ends were 2 bases for V and 6 bases for J; bases not matched to a gene: 0. The CDR3 DNA follows: TGTGCCAGCAGTGACGGGACAGGGGGCAATGAGCAGTTCTTC. Translation: CASSDGTGGNEQFF.

This rearrangement joins TRBV5-1 to TRBJ1-1, with 7 positions matching TRBD1. Trimming cost V 0 bases and J 8 bases; bases outside gene matches: 4. The CDR3 has 13 amino acids. CDR1 is SGHRS, CDR2 YFSETQ, per germline. CDR3 amino acids: CASSLAGTVEAFF. The DNA for the CDR3 is TGCGCCAGCAGCTTGGCCGGGACAGTAGAAGCTTTCTTT.

This clone was found once. The V call is TRBV6-6, the J call TRBJ1-2; TRBD1 matches at 8 bases. There are 13 residues in the CDR3. J gave up 7 bases and V 4 bases, and 5 bases lay outside the gene matches. Germline CDR1 is MNHNY and CDR2 is SVGAGI (reference sequence). CDR3: CASSFGQGFGYTF. The CDR3 DNA is TGTGCCAGCAGTTTTGGACAGGGCTTTGGCTACACCTTC.

The DNA of the CDR3 is TGCGCCAGCACCGGTGGGACAGGGGACTATGGCTACACCTTC. Protein: CASTGGTGDYGYTF. V and J are TRBV10-2 and TRBJ1-2, with TRBD1 matching over 10 bases. The CDR3 has 14 residues. Germline-derived CDR1 and CDR2 are WSHSY and SAAADI. V lost 7 bases, J lost 3 bases, and 5 bases stayed unmatched.